This TCR beta chain was captured by sequencing in a study of technical replicates of blood from a handful of donors. TCRdb's copy holds only in-frame clones and misses some; the assay was immunoSEQ multiplex PCR. The sample has some 78,000 clones; roughly 93% are singletons. This TCR was recovered from a human donor in good health. Sequences were obtained from T cells isolated from PBMCs.

CDR3 region: CASSDSAGTSYEQYF. The CDR3 DNA reads TGTGCCAGCAGTGACTCGGCTGGGACTAGCTACGAGCAGTACTTC. This chain links TRBV6-4 with TRBJ2-7; 8 nucleotides agree with TRBD2. Germline values: CDR1 MRHNA, CDR2 SNTAGT. The V segment lost 0 bases and the J segment 3 bases; nucleotides outside the gene matches: 4. CDR3 length: 15 amino acids.